The sequence of this T cell receptor (beta chain) was determined in a study of blood T cell repertoires in COVID-19. For the study at large: From the United States, Italy and Spain came samples of acute and convalescent COVID-19.

Assay used: immunoSEQ multiplex PCR; TCRdb lists only in-frame clones, some missing. The table records 200,000 to 250,000 clones, more than 65% of them present only once. The CDR3 runs to 15 residues. CDR1 SGHNT and CDR2 YYREEE come from the germline V gene (reference sequence). Trimming removed 3 bases from V and 6 bases from J; junction bases left unmatched: 8. The table lists this clone with a count of one. The sample was peripheral blood. The chain couples TRBV5-4 to TRBJ2-1, with 8 bases matching TRBD2. This TCR came from a woman of 80 years or more with acute or convalescent COVID-19. The CDR3 DNA reads TGTGCCAGCAGCTCGAGCGGGGGCCCGGGCAATGAGCAGTTCTTC. Residues: CASSSSGGPGNEQFF.